This TCR beta chain derives from a study of glioma-infiltrating T cells after dendritic cell vaccination. Study-wide context: Glioblastoma patients came from Phase I and II dendritic cell vaccination trials.

The CDR3 consists of 18 residues. A remark on this clone: No antigen is known for it.

Study conclusions and caveats: Longer survival after dendritic cell vaccination followed higher pretreatment TIL content.

Profiling relied on immunoSEQ multiplex PCR, and the TCRdb table lists in-frame clones only, not all of them. The data hold tens of thousands of clones, with around 85% observed a single time. This sample's time point: after dendritic cell vaccination, including at tumor progression/relapse. This receptor was taken from a human donor with glioblastoma. This chain links TRBV12-2 with TRBJ2-3; no check of the table's D call, TRBD2, against the DNA was made. TRBV12-2 is a listed pseudogene. The sample here was blood, taken after dendritic cell vaccination. The CDR3 sequence is CASRLGAGALWVTDTQYF. DNA of the CDR3: TGTGCAAGTCGCTTAGGAGCGGGGGCCCTGTGGGTCACAGATACGCAGTATTTT.